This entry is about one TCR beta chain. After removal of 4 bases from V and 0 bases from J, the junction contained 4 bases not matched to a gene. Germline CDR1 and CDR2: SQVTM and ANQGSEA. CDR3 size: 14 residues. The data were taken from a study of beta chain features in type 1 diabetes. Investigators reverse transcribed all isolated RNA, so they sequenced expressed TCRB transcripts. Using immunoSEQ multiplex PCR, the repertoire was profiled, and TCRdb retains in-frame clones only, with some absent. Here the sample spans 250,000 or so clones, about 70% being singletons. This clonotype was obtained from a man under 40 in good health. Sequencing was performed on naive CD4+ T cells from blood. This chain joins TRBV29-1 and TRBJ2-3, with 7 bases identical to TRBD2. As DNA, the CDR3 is TGCAGCGTTGCGGTGGGGGGGAGCACAGATACGCAGTATTTT. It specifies CSVAVGGSTDTQYF.